This T cell receptor beta chain was sequenced for a study of cytomegalovirus exposure and HLA in healthy donors. Whole-study context: The approximately 120 million unique TCR beta sequences, from around 200 million T cells, were found by an earlier analysis.

The CDR3 spans 13 residues. Trimming removed 0 bases from V and 3 bases from J, with 7 bases in between. Germline lookup yields CDR1 SGHRS and CDR2 YFSETQ. PCR involved 60 Vbeta and 13 Jbeta primers. TCRdb keeps only in-frame clones here, not all; method: immunoSEQ multiplex PCR. The sample holds roughly 250,000 clones, approximately 84% seen once. Sequenced input: PBMCs. This rearrangement joins TRBV5-1 to TRBJ2-7; D is ambiguous. The clonotype was recovered from a woman between 40 and 50 years old in good health and CMV-seropositive. CDR3 protein: CASSLGGGYEQYF. CDR3 in DNA: TGCGCCAGCAGCTTGGGCGGCGGCTACGAGCAGTACTTC.